Presented here are 6 T cell receptor beta chains from one specimen sequenced in a study of graft-versus-host responses after intestinal transplantation. The method was immunoSEQ multiplex PCR; TCRdb's version includes in-frame clones alone and lacks a portion of them. The profile covers more than 65,000 clones, with 85% to 95% appearing a single time and less than 0.65% taken by the ten largest. Their recognized antigens are unknown. The sequenced sample was unstimulated CD8+ T cells sorted from spleen or lymph node cells, obtained before intestinal transplant. The source is a human donor who received an intestinal transplant.

The rearrangement uses TRBV11-2 and TRBJ2-3; D possibly corresponds to TRBD1 (5 bases). V was shortened by 2 bases and J by 4 bases, with 10 bases between the two germline ends. Germline CDR1 is SGHAT and CDR2 is FQNNGV. The CDR3 spans 14 residues. CDR3 nucleotides: TGTGCCAGCAGCTTATCGCAGGGATCAGATACGCAGTATTTT. Its translation is CASSLSQGSDTQYF.

The gene calls are TRBV27 and TRBJ2-7; 7 bases align to TRBD1. The CDR3 extends over 14 amino acids. V gave up 1 base and J gave up 3 bases; unmatched junction bases: 3. Germline CDR1 and CDR2: MNHEY and SMNVEV (reference sequence). The CDR3 region has the DNA TGTGCCAGCAGTTTATACAGGGGAATCTACGAGCAGTACTTC. As protein: CASSLYRGIYEQYF.

The V and J genes are TRBV27 and TRBJ2-1; 9 positions match TRBD1. Germline CDR1 and CDR2: MNHEY and SMNVEV (reference sequence). The CDR3 has 15 amino acids. After removal of 4 bases from V and 8 bases from J, the junction contained 9 bases not matched to a gene. CDR3 residues: CASSSTGQGSDEQFF. DNA of the CDR3: TGTGCCAGCAGTTCTACCGGACAGGGGAGCGATGAGCAGTTCTTC.

The chain couples TRBV2 to TRBJ1-2, with unresolved D. The CDR3 totals 11 residues. Germline V gene sequence: CDR1 SNHLY, CDR2 FYNNEI. Trimming cost V 5 bases and J 7 bases, with 8 bases left between them. The CDR3 sequence is CASSKGSGYTF. The DNA for the CDR3 is TGTGCCAGCAGTAAAGGGTCTGGCTACACCTTC.

The table lists this clone with a few counts. The rearrangement joins TRBV9 to TRBJ1-2; weak D call: TRBD1 (6 bases). Trimming removed 4 bases at V and 3 bases at J, with 13 bases between. Germline V gene data show CDR1 as SGDLS and CDR2 as YYNGEE. This CDR3 has 14 residues. The CDR3 DNA reads as TGTGCCAGCAGCCCGGGGGGGGGCCACTATGGCTACACCTTC. This encodes CASSPGGGHYGYTF. Together with reference TRBV9 and TRBJ1-2, the CDR3 gives the full variable domain: DSGVTQTPKHLITATGQRVTLRCSPRSGDLSVYWYQQSLDQGLQFLIQYYNGEERAKGNILERFSAQQFPDLHSELNLSSLELGDSALYFCASSPGGGHYGYTFGSGTRLTVV.

The J gene is TRBJ1-5, the V gene TRBV19, with D tentatively TRBD1 (5 bases). The V gene's germline CDR1 is LNHDA and CDR2 SQIVND (reference sequence). This CDR3 spans 13 amino acids. V shed 6 bases and J shed 4 bases, with 10 bases lying between them. The CDR3 DNA is TGTGCCAGTAGCGACAGCTTAAATCAGCCCCAGCATTTT. As protein: CASSDSLNQPQHF. The full variable domain, rest sourced from reference TRBV19 and TRBJ1-5, is DGGITQSPKYLFRKEGQNVTLSCEQNLNHDAMYWYRQDPGQGLRLIYYSQIVNDFQKGDIAEGYSVSREKKESFPLTVTSAQKNPTAFYLCASSDSLNQPQHFGDGTRLSIL.